This T cell receptor (beta chain) was identified in a study of blood T cell repertoires in COVID-19. In the study overall: The United States, Italy and Spain were the sources of the acute and convalescent COVID-19 samples.

V dropped 4 bases and J dropped 8; count of bases not matched to a gene: 8. Germline V gene sequence: CDR1 MGHRA, CDR2 YSYEKL. The CDR3 covers 15 residues. This clone appeared once. The data were produced by immunoSEQ multiplex PCR, yet TCRdb's version contains in-frame clones alone and is incomplete. The sample consists of about 150,000 clones, 76% of them appearing once. The source material was peripheral blood. This TCR came from a woman of 80 years or more with acute or convalescent COVID-19. The J gene is TRBJ2-1, the V gene TRBV4-1; 10 nucleotides line up with TRBD2. CDR3 residues: CASSRGTSEVDEQFF. Written as DNA, the CDR3 is TGCGCCAGCAGCCGCGGGACTAGCGAGGTAGATGAGCAGTTCTTC.